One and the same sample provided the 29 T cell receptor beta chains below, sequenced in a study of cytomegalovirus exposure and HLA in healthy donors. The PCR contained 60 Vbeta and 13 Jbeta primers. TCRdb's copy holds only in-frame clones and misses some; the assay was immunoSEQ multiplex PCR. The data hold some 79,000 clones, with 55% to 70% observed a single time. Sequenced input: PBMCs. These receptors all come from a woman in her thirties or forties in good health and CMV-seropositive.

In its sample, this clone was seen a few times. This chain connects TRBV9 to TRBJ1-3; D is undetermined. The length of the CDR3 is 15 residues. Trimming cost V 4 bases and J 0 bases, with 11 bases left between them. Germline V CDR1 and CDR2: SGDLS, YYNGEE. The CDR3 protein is CASSYQPGSGNTIYF. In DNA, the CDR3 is TGTGCCAGCAGCTACCAACCAGGCTCTGGAAACACCATATATTTT.

The CDR3 DNA reads TGTGCCAGCAGCCCCCGACAGGGTCGGAACGGCTACACCTTC. The encoded protein is CASSPRQGRNGYTF. This chain uses TRBV7-9 with TRBJ1-2; 7 bases are shared with TRBD1. V trimming: 5 bases; J trimming: 8 bases; junction bases outside the gene matches: 11. Germline CDR1 is SEHNR and CDR2 is FQNEAQ (reference sequence). This CDR3 is 14 amino acids long.

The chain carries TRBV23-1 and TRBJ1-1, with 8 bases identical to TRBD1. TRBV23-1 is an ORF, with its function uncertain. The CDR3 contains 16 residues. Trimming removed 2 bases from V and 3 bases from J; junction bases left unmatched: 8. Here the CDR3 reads CASSQPDQGADTEAFF. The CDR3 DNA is TGCGCCAGCAGTCAACCGGACCAGGGGGCCGACACTGAAGCTTTCTTT.

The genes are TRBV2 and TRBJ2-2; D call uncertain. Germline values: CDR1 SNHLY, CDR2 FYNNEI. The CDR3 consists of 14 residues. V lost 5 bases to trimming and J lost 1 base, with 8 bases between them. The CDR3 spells CASSPDWNTGELFF. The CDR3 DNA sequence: TGTGCCAGCAGTCCAGACTGGAACACCGGGGAGCTGTTTTTT.

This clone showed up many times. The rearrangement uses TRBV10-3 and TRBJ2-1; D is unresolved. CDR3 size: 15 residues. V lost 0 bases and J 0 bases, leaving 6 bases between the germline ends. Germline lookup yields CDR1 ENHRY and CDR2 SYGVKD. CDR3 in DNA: TGTGCCATCAGTGAGTCTGAGTACTCCTACAATGAGCAGTTCTTC. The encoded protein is CAISESEYSYNEQFF.

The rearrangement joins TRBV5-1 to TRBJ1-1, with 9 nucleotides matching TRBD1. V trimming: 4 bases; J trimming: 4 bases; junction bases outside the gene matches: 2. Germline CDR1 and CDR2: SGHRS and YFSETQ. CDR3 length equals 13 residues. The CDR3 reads CASSPGQGTEAFF. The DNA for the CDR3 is TGCGCCAGCAGCCCGGGACAGGGCACTGAAGCTTTCTTT.

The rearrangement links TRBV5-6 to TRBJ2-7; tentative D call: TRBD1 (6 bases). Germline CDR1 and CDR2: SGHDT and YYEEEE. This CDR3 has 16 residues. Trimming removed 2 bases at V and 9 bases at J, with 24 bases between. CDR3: CASSFLAGTPPSGQYF. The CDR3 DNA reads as TGTGCCAGCAGCTTCCTGGCCGGGACACCCCCTTCGGGGCAGTACTTC.

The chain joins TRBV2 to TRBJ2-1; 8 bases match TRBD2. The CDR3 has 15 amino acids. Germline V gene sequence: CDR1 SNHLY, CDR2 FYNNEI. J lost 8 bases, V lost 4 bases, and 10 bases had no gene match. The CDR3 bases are TGTGCCAGCAGTGCCGGGACTAGGGGGGGCGATGAGCAGTTCTTC. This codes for CASSAGTRGGDEQFF.

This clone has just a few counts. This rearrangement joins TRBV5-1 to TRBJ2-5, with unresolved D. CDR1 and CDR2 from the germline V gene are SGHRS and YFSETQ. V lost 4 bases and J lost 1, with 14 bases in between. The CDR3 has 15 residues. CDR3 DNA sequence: TGCGCCAGCAGCGATCTGACATGGCTCCAAGAGACCCAGTACTTC. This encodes CASSDLTWLQETQYF.

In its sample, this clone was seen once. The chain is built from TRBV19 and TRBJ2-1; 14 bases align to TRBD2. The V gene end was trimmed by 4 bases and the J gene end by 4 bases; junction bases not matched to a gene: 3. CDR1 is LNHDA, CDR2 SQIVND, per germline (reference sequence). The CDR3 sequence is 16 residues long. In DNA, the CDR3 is TGTGCCAGTAGTACAAGGACTAGCGGGGGGTACAATGAGCAGTTCTTC. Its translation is CASSTRTSGGYNEQFF.

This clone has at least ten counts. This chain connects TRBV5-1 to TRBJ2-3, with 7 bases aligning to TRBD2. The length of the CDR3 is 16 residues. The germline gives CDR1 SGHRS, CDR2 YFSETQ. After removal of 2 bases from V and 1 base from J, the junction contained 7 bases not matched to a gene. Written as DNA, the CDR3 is TGCGCCAGCAGCTTAGGCGGGAGACCCGGCACAGATACGCAGTATTTT. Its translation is CASSLGGRPGTDTQYF.

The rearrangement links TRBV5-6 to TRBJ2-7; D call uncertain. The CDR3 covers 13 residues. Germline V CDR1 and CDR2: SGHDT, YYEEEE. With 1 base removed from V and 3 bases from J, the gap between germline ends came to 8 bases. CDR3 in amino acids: CASSLYSGYEQYF. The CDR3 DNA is TGTGCCAGCAGCTTGTATTCAGGCTACGAGCAGTACTTC.

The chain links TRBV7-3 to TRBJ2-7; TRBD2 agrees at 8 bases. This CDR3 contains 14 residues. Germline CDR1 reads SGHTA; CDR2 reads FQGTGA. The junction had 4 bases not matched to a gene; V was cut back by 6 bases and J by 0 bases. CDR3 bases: TGTGCCAGCAGTCCAACTAGCGGCTCCTACGAGCAGTACTTC. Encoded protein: CASSPTSGSYEQYF.

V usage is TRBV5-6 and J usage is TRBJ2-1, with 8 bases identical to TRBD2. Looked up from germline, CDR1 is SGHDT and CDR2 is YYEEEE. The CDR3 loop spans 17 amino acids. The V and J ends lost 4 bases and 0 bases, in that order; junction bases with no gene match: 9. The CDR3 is CASSLSIAGGSYNEQFF. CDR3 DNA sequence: TGTGCCAGCAGCCTCTCCATCGCGGGGGGCTCCTACAATGAGCAGTTCTTC.

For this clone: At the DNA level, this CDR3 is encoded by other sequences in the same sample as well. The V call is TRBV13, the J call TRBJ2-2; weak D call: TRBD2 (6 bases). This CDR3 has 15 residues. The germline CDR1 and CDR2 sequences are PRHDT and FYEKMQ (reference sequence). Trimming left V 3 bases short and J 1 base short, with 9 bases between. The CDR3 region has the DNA TGTGCCAGCAGCTTCCCGGGAGTGAACACCGGGGAGCTGTTTTTT. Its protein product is CASSFPGVNTGELFF.

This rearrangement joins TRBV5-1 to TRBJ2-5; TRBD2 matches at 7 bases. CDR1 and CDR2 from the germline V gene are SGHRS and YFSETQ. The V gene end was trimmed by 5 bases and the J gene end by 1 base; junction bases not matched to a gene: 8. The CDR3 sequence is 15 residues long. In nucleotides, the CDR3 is TGCGCCAGCAGTCAGAGTAGCGGGTTCCAAGAGACCCAGTACTTC. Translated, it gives CASSQSSGFQETQYF.

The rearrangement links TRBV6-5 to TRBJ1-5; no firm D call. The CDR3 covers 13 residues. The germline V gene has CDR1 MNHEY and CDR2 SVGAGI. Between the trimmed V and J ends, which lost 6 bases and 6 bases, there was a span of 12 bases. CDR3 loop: CASRTRQGQPQHF. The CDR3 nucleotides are TGTGCCAGCAGGACTCGGCAAGGTCAGCCCCAGCATTTT.

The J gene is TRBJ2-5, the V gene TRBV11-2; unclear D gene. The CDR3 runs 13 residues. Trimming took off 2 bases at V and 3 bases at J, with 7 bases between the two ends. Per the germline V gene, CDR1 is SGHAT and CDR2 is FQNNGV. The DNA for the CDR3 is TGTGCCAGCAGCTTACTCTTAGAAGAGACCCAGTACTTC. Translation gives CASSLLLEETQYF.

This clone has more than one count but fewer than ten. The chain's CDR3 is CASSEGKGVEGANVLTF. The DNA of the CDR3 is TGTGCCAGCAGTGAAGGGAAGGGGGTCGAAGGGGCCAACGTCCTGACTTTC. The chain is built from TRBV6-1 and TRBJ2-6, with a possible D match to TRBD1 (6 bases). The CDR3 runs to 17 residues. V lost 1 base, J lost 4 bases, and 14 bases lay in between. Germline assignment: CDR1 MNHNS and CDR2 SASEGT.

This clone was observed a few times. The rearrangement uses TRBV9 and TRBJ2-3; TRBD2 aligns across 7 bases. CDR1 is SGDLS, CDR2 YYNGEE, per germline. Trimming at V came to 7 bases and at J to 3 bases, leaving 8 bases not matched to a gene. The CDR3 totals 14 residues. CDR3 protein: CASAYGLGTDTQYF. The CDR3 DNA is TGTGCCAGCGCCTACGGACTAGGGACAGATACGCAGTATTTT.

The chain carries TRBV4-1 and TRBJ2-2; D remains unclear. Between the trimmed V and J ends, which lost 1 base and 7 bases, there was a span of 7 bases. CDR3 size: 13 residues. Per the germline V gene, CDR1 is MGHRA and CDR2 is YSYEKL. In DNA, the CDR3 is TGCGCCAGCAGCCAAGTCCCGGGCGGGGAGCTGTTTTTT. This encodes CASSQVPGGELFF.

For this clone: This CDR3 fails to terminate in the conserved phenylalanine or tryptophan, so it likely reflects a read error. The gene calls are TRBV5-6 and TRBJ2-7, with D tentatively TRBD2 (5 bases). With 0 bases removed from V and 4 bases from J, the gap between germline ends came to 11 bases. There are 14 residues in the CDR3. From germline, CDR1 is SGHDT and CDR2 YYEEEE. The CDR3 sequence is CASSLGGLAYEQYS. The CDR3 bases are TGTGCCAGCAGCTTGGGGGGTCTAGCTTACGAGCAGTACTCC.

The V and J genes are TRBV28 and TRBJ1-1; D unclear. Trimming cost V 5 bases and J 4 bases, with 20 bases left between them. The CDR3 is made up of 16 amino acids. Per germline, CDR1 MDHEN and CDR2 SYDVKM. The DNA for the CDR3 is TGTGCCAGCAGTCTCTTTGACACCGGGCGGGGCACTGAAGCTTTCTTT. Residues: CASSLFDTGRGTEAFF.

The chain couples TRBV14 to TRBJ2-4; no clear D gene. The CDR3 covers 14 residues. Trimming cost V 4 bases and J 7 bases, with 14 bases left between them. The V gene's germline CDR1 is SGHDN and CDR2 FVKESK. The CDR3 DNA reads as TGTGCCAGCAGCCCCTTCCTCCTCGGGAACATTCAGTACTTC. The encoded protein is CASSPFLLGNIQYF.

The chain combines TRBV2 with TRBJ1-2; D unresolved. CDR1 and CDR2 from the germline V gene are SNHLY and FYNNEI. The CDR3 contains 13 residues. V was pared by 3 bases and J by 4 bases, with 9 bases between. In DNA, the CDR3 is TGTGCCAGCAGTGACGTGGCGGCCTATGGCTACACCTTC. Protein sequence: CASSDVAAYGYTF. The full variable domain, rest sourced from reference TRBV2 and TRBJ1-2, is EPEVTQTPSHQVTQMGQEVILRCVPISNHLYFYWYRQILGQKVEFLVSFYNNEISEKSEIFDDQFSVERPDGSNFTLKIRSTKLEDSAMYFCASSDVAAYGYTFGSGTRLTVV.

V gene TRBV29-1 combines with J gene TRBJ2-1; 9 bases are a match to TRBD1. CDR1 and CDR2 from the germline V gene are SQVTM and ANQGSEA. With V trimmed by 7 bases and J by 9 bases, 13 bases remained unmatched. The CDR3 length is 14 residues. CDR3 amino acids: CSANPGQGSTEQFF. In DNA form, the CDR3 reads TGCAGCGCGAACCCGGGACAGGGTTCTACTGAGCAGTTCTTC.

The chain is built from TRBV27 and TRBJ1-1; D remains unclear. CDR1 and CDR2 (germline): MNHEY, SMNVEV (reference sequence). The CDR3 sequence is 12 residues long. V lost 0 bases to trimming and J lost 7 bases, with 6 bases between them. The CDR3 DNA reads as TGTGCCAGCAGTTTATCGGGAGGTGAAGCTTTCTTT. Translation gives CASSLSGGEAFF.

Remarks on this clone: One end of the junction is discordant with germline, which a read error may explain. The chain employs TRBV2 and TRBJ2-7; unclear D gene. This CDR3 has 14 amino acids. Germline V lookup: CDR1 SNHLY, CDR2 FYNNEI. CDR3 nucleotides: TGTGCCAGCACTGAACTGGTCCAGACCTACGAGCAGTACTTC. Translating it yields CASTELVQTYEQYF.

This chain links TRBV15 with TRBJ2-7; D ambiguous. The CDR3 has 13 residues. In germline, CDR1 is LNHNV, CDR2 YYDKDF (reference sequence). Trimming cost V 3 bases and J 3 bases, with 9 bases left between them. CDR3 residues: CATSRGTFYEQYF. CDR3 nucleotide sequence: TGTGCCACCAGCAGGGGCACTTTCTACGAGCAGTACTTC.